The 20 T cell receptor beta chains listed next were all sequenced from one sample in a study of monozygotic twins with inflammatory bowel disease. TCRdb reprocessed the 5' RACE reads and reports one entry per CDR3 protein, with no DNA. The table for this sample gives about 160,000 distinct CDR3 sequences. Sequences were obtained from blood. These receptors all come from a human donor with ulcerative colitis or Crohn's disease, or a healthy co-twin of an affected twin (not recorded which).

The rearrangement links TRBV19 to TRBJ2-7; without DNA, the TCRdb call of TRBD1 cannot be checked. The CDR3 totals 11 residues. Germline assignment: CDR1 LNHDA and CDR2 SQIVND (reference sequence). CDR3 sequence: CASGTAYEQYF.

This chain links TRBV27 with TRBJ1-6; TCRdb indicates TRBD1, and absent DNA this call remains unverified. Germline V gene lookup returns CDR1 MNHEY and CDR2 SMNVEV (reference sequence). This CDR3 contains 17 residues. The CDR3 sequence is CASSLLPPGQGDSPLHF.

This chain connects TRBV27 to TRBJ2-3. Looked up from germline, CDR1 is MNHEY and CDR2 is SMNVEV (reference sequence). This CDR3 is built from 12 residues. The CDR3 loop reads CASSSTADTQYF.

V is TRBV10-3 and J is TRBJ2-5; the TCRdb D gene call, TRBD2, has no DNA to confirm it. Germline V gives CDR1 ENHRY, CDR2 SYGVKD. The CDR3 sequence is 14 residues long. The CDR3 sequence is CAIRGGSIEETQYF.

This sequence joins TRBV7-6 and TRBJ2-1; checking the TCRdb D call of TRBD1 is not possible without DNA. The germline gives CDR1 SGHVS, CDR2 FNYEAQ. The CDR3 is 16 residues long. CDR3: CASSLVVMGRYSEQFF.

This chain joins TRBV12-3 or TRBV12-4 and TRBJ2-2; TCRdb's D call of TRBD2 is untestable without DNA. CDR3 size: 13 residues. This CDR3 is CAIGLATTGELFF.

J is TRBJ2-1 and V is TRBV6-1; the TRBD2 assignment by TCRdb is unverifiable without DNA. CDR1 is MNHNS and CDR2 is SASEGT in the germline V gene. The CDR3 contains 15 residues. The CDR3 here is CASTSGTSDYNEQVF.

V is TRBV28 and J is TRBJ1-5; with no DNA, the TCRdb D assignment of TRBD1 cannot be verified. From germline, CDR1 is MDHEN and CDR2 SYDVKM. This CDR3 is built from 14 residues. CDR3 residues: CASSLRTGYQPQHF.

The chain couples TRBV5-1 to TRBJ2-7; the D call from TCRdb, TRBD1, cannot be confirmed without DNA. Looked up from germline, CDR1 is SGHRS and CDR2 is YFSETQ. This CDR3 has 16 residues. The CDR3 protein is CASSLGTGAGSYEQYF.

V gene TRBV7-2 combines with J gene TRBJ1-2; TCRdb selects TRBD1, and the lack of DNA leaves this call unchecked. CDR1 and CDR2 (germline): SGHTA, FQGNSA. The CDR3 contains 15 residues. Here the CDR3 reads CASRPNQQGAIGYTF.

The chain employs TRBV7-2 and TRBJ1-1; absent DNA, TCRdb's TRBD1 call cannot be checked. Germline V gene sequence: CDR1 SGHTA, CDR2 FQGNSA. This CDR3 is built from 15 residues. The CDR3 sequence is CASNREVLMNTEAFF. The whole variable domain, remainder taken from reference TRBV7-2 and TRBJ1-1, is GAGVSQSPSNKVTEKGKDVELRCDPISGHTALYWYRQSLGQGLEFLIYFQGNSAPDKSGLPSDRFSAERTGGSVSTLTIQRTQQEDSAVYLCASNREVLMNTEAFFGQGTRLTVV.

The genes are TRBV5-1 and TRBJ2-4; the TCRdb call, TRBD2, lacks DNA for checking. The CDR3 covers 16 residues. In germline, CDR1 is SGHRS, CDR2 YFSETQ. CDR3 protein: CASSLELAGGIDIQYF.

The chain has TRBV29-1 and TRBJ2-3; the D call from TCRdb, TRBD2, cannot be confirmed without DNA. This CDR3 is 16 amino acids long. Per the germline V gene, CDR1 is SQVTM and CDR2 is ANQGSEA. CDR3: CSVDMRGPGATDTQYF.

The V call is TRBV6-1, the J call TRBJ1-4. In germline, CDR1 is MNHNS, CDR2 SASEGT. The CDR3 contains 16 residues. The CDR3 region is CASRRKGRFTNEKLFF.

J is TRBJ2-7 and V is TRBV6-1. This CDR3 spans 13 amino acids. Germline V gene lookup returns CDR1 MNHNS and CDR2 SASEGT. CDR3: CASSRQLTYEQYF.

The gene calls are TRBV20-1 and TRBJ1-1. The CDR3 runs 14 residues. The germline V gene has CDR1 DFQATT and CDR2 SNEGSKA (reference sequence). CDR3 loop: CSARELTSNTEAFF.

The rearrangement uses TRBV20-1 and TRBJ1-2; checking the TCRdb D call of TRBD1 is not possible without DNA. Germline-derived CDR1 and CDR2 are DFQATT and SNEGSKA (reference sequence). CDR3 size: 14 residues. Here the CDR3 reads CSAREAQGNYGYTF.

V gene TRBV5-1 combines with J gene TRBJ1-1; the D gene TCRdb calls, TRBD1, cannot be checked with no DNA. The germline V gene encodes CDR1 SGHRS and CDR2 YFSETQ. CDR3 length: 16 residues. The CDR3 reads CASSLALGAKNTEAFF.

V is TRBV4-3 and J is TRBJ2-1; TCRdb's assignment of TRBD2 cannot be checked, as there is no DNA. Germline-derived CDR1 and CDR2 are LGHNA and YSLEER. The CDR3 is made up of 14 amino acids. This chain's CDR3 is CASSQDSGRDEQFF.

V gene TRBV20-1 combines with J gene TRBJ1-5. The germline CDR1 and CDR2 sequences are DFQATT and SNEGSKA (reference sequence). CDR3 length: 15 residues. CDR3 loop: CSASQGQYSNQPQHF.